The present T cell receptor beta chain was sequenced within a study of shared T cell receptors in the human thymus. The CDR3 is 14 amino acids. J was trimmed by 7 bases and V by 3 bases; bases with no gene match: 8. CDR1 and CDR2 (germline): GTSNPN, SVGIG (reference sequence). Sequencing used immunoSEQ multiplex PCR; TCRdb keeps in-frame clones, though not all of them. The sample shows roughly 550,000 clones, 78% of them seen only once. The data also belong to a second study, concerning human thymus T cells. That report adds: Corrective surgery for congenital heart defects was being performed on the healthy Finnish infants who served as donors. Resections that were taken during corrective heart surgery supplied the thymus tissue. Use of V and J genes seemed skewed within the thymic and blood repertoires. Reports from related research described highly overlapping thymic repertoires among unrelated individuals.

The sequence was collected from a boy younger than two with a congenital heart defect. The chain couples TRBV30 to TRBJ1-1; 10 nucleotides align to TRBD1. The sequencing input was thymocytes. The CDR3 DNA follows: TGTGCCTGGAGGGGGACAGGGGCGGCCCTTGAAGCTTTCTTT. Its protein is CAWRGTGAALEAFF.